The 10 T cell receptor beta chains below all came from one sample that was sequenced in a study of T cell responses to AZD1222 COVID-19 vaccine. Assay: immunoSEQ multiplex PCR; the TCRdb copy retains only in-frame clones and omits some. The profile shows around 100,000 clones, approximately 88% of them singletons. The material sequenced was peripheral blood, taken on day 0 of AZD1222 vaccination. The source of these receptors is an adult in good health.

The rearrangement links TRBV11-1 to TRBJ2-1; the match to TRBD2 covers 7 bases. Germline CDR1 is SGHAT and CDR2 is FQDESV (reference sequence). The CDR3 extends over 16 amino acids. Losses at the gene ends were 1 base for V and 3 bases for J; bases not matched to a gene: 6. CDR3 nucleotide sequence: TGTGCCAGCAGCTTAGGAGGCGCGGGGGTCTACAATGAGCAGTTCTTC. Its translation is CASSLGGAGVYNEQFF.

The chain couples TRBV7-9 to TRBJ1-6; 12 nucleotides agree with TRBD1. The CDR3 totals 14 residues. The germline gives CDR1 SEHNR, CDR2 FQNEAQ (reference sequence). Unmatched junction bases numbered 0, after V lost 5 bases and J lost 7 bases. The CDR3 bases are TGTGCCAGCAGCGGGACAGGGGGCAATTCACCCCTCCACTTT. Translated, it gives CASSGTGGNSPLHF.

The chain has TRBV5-1 and TRBJ2-7; D gene unclear. V was trimmed by 5 bases and J by 0 bases, leaving 9 bases between them. Germline lookup yields CDR1 SGHRS and CDR2 YFSETQ. The CDR3 consists of 13 residues. Here the CDR3 DNA reads TGCGCCAGCAGTACTGGTAACTCCTACGAGCAGTACTTC. Residues: CASSTGNSYEQYF.

This clone was seen just once. The genes are TRBV4-2 and TRBJ1-6; 8 bases fit TRBD1. Germline CDR1 is LGHNA and CDR2 is YNFKEQ. The V segment lost 1 base and the J segment 10 bases; nucleotides outside the gene matches: 9. The CDR3 length is 16 residues. The CDR3 loop is CASSQGYGQGNSPLHF. CDR3 coding DNA: TGTGCCAGCAGCCAAGGTTACGGACAGGGTAACTCACCCCTCCACTTT.

The CDR3 reads CASSLALETQYF. CDR3 coding DNA: TGTGCCAGCTCACTAGCGCTAGAGACCCAGTACTTC. The chain carries TRBV18 and TRBJ2-5, with D possibly TRBD2 on 5 matching bases. Germline values: CDR1 KGHSH, CDR2 LQKENI. The V end was cut by 4 bases, the J end by 4 bases, with 7 bases between. The CDR3 contains 12 residues.

The V and J genes are TRBV18 and TRBJ1-5, with 8 bases identical to TRBD1. CDR1 and CDR2 (germline): KGHSH, LQKENI. CDR3 size: 14 residues. V was clipped by 8 bases and J by 3 bases; unmatched bases: 6. As DNA, the CDR3 is TGTGCCAGCCGTCGACAGGGGAACAATCAGCCCCAGCATTTT. Protein sequence: CASRRQGNNQPQHF.

The chain employs TRBV28 and TRBJ1-5; D is uncertain. CDR1 MDHEN and CDR2 SYDVKM come from the germline V gene. The length of the CDR3 is 14 residues. The V and J ends lost 4 bases and 3 bases respectively, with 10 bases between them. In nucleotides, the CDR3 is TGTGCCAGCAGTTCTACATGGAACAATCAGCCCCAGCATTTT. It specifies CASSSTWNNQPQHF.

The chain combines TRBV30 with TRBJ2-2, with D possibly being TRBD1 or TRBD2 (5 bases each). This CDR3 comprises 17 residues. Trimming stripped 0 bases from V and 2 bases from J, with 16 bases between. Looked up from germline, CDR1 is GTSNPN and CDR2 is SVGIG (reference sequence). This CDR3 is CAWSVWGSDPNTGELFF. In DNA, the CDR3 is TGTGCCTGGAGTGTATGGGGGTCGGACCCCAACACCGGGGAGCTGTTTTTT.

The chain couples TRBV6-2 or TRBV6-3 to TRBJ1-1; no reliable D call. Germline V gene sequence: CDR1 MNHEY, CDR2 SVGEGT. This CDR3 is built from 12 residues. Trimming left V 4 bases short and J 1 base short, with 4 bases between. Written as DNA, the CDR3 is TGTGCCAGCAGTTCTAAGAACACTGAAGCTTTCTTT. Its translation is CASSSKNTEAFF.

The gene calls are TRBV21-1 and TRBJ2-1; TRBD2 was called by the table and not checked on the DNA. TRBV21-1 is listed as a pseudogene. The CDR3 is made up of 15 amino acids. CDR3 protein: CASSVNTSAYNEQFF. CDR3 coding DNA: TGTGCCAGCAGCGTAAACACTAGCGCATACAATGAGCAGTTCTTC.